One and the same sample provided the 3 T cell receptor beta chains below, sequenced in a study of cytomegalovirus exposure and HLA in healthy donors. Only in-frame clones appear in the TCRdb table, and some are missing; sequencing was by immunoSEQ multiplex PCR. Of under 250,000 clones listed, roughly 83% are singletons. The sample was PBMCs. The source is a woman aged 18-29 years in good health and CMV-seronegative.

For the CDR3, the DNA is TGTGCCAGCAGTGAACTGAGGGGTCTGTCCTACGAGCAGTACTTC. This encodes CASSELRGLSYEQYF. The chain has TRBV2 and TRBJ2-7; either TRBD1 or TRBD2 may supply D (5 bases each). Germline V CDR1 and CDR2: SNHLY, FYNNEI. This CDR3 is 15 amino acids long. Between the trimmed V and J ends, which lost 2 bases and 1 base, there was a span of 12 bases.

This clone was recorded a few times. V usage is TRBV2 and J usage is TRBJ1-5; tentatively, D is TRBD1 (6 bases). V was shortened by 4 bases and J by 3 bases, with 13 bases between the two germline ends. CDR3 length: 15 residues. Germline CDR1 reads SNHLY; CDR2 reads FYNNEI. CDR3 sequence (DNA): TGTGCCAGCAGTGGGAGAGGGGGGCCCAATCAGCCCCAGCATTTT. Translating gives CASSGRGGPNQPQHF.

This chain joins TRBV6-5 and TRBJ2-2; D not certain. CDR1 and CDR2 (germline): MNHEY, SVGAGI. Trimming took off 0 bases at V and 8 bases at J, with 13 bases between the two ends. This CDR3 is 15 amino acids long. In DNA, the CDR3 is TGTGCCAGCAGTTACTCGCGGAGTCTCGCGGGGGAGCTGTTTTTT. It is translated as CASSYSRSLAGELFF.